The T cell receptor (beta chain) described here comes from a study of monozygotic twins with cystic fibrosis. Study results and caveats: Median Simpson clonality of approximately 0.0091 suggested naive T cells predominated. J usage was most co-twin-similar in 8 of 16 pairs, V in 13.

To note about this clone: Antigen: not known.

The V end was cut by 6 bases, the J end by 1 base, with 10 bases between. Germline CDR1 reads SGHRS; CDR2 reads YFSETQ. The CDR3 runs to 13 residues. This table comes from immunoSEQ multiplex PCR, and its TCRdb copy is limited to in-frame clones, with some not included. The table shows around 34,000 clones, with more than 85% occurring only once. The specimen was blood. This TCR was recovered from a girl aged 2-9 years with cystic fibrosis. The gene calls are TRBV5-1 and TRBJ1-1; tentative D call: TRBD1 (6 bases). CDR3 in amino acids: CASTPTGNTEAFF. Here the CDR3 DNA reads TGCGCCAGCACCCCGACAGGGAACACTGAAGCTTTCTTT.